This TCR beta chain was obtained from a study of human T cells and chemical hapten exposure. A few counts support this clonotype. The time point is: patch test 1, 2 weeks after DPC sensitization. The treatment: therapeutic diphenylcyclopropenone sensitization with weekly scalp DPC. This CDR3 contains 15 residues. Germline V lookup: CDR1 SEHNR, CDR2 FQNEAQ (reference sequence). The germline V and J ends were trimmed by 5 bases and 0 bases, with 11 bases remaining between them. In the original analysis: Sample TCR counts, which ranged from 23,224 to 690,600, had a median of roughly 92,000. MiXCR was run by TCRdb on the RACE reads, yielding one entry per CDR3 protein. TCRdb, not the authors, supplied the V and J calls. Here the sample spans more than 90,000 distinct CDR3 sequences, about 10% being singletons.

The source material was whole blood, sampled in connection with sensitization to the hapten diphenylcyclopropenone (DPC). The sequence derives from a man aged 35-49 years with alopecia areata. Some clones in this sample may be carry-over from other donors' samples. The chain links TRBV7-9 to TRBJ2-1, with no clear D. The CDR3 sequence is CASSPWGPSYNEQFF. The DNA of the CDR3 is TGTGCCAGCAGCCCCTGGGGTCCCTCCTACAATGAGCAGTTCTTC.